What follows describes a single T cell receptor beta chain. This CDR3 is 15 amino acids long. The germline CDR1 and CDR2 sequences are SGHRS and YFSETQ. V lost 4 bases and J lost 0, with 8 bases in between. Libraries were prepared by immunoSEQ multiplex PCR; TCRdb keeps only in-frame clonotypes and omits some of them. The table lists approximately 1,500,000 clones, approximately 98% of them singletons. Study donors comprised healthy, HIV-negative adults devoid of recent acute infection or vaccination. This sample was taken from a study of shared clonotypes between healthy human individuals. The sequenced sample consisted of naive CD4+ T cells sorted from blood. Indicated subset: CD45RA+ positively selected. J is TRBJ2-6 and V is TRBV5-1; D remains ambiguous. The TCR originated in a man aged 25 to 40 in good health. The CDR3 is CASSLTSSGANVLTF. The DNA for the CDR3 is TGCGCCAGCAGCCTTACCTCCTCTGGGGCCAACGTCCTGACTTTC.